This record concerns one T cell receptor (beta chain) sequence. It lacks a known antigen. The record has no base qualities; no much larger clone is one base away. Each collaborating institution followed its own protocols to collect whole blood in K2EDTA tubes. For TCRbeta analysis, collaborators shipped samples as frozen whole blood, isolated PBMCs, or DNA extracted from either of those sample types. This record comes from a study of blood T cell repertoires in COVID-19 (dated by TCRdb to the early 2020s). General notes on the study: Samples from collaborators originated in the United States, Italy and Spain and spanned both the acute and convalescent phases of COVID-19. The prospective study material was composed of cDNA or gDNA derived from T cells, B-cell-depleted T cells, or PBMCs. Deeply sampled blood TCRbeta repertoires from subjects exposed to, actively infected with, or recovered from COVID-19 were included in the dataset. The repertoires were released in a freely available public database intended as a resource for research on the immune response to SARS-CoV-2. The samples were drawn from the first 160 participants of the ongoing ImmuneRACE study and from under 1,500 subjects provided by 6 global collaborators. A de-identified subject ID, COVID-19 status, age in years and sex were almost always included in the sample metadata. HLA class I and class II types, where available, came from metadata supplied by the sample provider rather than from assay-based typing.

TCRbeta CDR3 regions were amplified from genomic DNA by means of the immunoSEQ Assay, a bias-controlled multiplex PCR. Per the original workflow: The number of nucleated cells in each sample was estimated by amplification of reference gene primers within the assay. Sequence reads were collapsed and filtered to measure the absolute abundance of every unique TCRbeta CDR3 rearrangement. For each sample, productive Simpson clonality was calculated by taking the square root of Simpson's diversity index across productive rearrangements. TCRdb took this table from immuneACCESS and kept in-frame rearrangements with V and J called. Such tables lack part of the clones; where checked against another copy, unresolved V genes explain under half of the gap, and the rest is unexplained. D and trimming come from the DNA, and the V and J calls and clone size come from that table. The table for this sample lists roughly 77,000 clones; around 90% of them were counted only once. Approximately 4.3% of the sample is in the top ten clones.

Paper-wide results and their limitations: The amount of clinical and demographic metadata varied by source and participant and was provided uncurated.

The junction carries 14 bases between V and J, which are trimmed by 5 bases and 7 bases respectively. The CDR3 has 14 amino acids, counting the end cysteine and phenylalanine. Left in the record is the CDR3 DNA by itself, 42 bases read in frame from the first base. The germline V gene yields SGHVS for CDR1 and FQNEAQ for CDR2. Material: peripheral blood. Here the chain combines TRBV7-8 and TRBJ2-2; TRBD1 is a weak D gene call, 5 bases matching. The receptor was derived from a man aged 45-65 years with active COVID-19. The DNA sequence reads TGTGCCAGCAGCGTACAGGATATGATCGGGGAGCTGTTTTTT. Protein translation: CASSVQDMIGELFF. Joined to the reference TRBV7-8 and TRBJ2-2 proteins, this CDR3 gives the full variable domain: GAGVSQSPRYKVAKRGQDVALRCDPISGHVSLFWYQQALGQGPEFLTYFQNEAQLDKSGLPSDRFFAERPEGSVSTLKIQRTQQEDSAVYLCASSVQDMIGELFFGEGSRLTVL.